This T cell receptor (beta chain) stems from a study of blood T cell repertoires in COVID-19 (dated by TCRdb to the early 2020s). In the study overall: The collaborator samples originated in the United States, Italy and Spain and spanned the acute and convalescent phases of COVID-19. Deeply sampled blood TCRbeta repertoires from subjects exposed to, actively infected with, or recovered from COVID-19 were included in the dataset. The material from the prospective study consisted of cDNA or gDNA derived from T cells, B-cell-depleted T cells, or PBMCs. The repertoires were released in a freely available public database meant as a resource for research on the immune response to SARS-CoV-2. Samples were obtained from the ongoing ImmuneRACE study (first 160 participants) and from over a thousand subjects provided by 6 global collaborators. Nearly every sample came with metadata listing a de-identified subject ID, COVID-19 status, age in years and sex. Where available, HLA class I and class II types were taken from metadata supplied by the sample provider and were not determined by assay-based typing.

Whole blood was collected in K2EDTA tubes by collaborating institutions according to the institutions' own protocols. For TCRbeta analysis, collaborator samples were shipped as frozen whole blood, as isolated PBMCs, or as DNA extracted from either sample type. In regard to this clone: Its antigen remains undetermined. Base quality data are lacking; no much larger clone is found one base away.

CDR1 and CDR2 (LGHNA, YNFKEQ) derive from the germline V gene. V drops 1 base and J drops 0 bases, leaving 9 bases in between. Spanning cysteine to phenylalanine, the CDR3 consists of 16 amino acids. Just the 48-base CDR3 DNA is kept, in frame starting at base 1. TCRbeta CDR3 regions were amplified from genomic DNA by means of the immunoSEQ Assay, a bias-controlled multiplex PCR. The study's processing was this. The number of nucleated cells in each sample was estimated by amplification of reference gene primers within the assay. To quantify the absolute abundance of each unique TCRbeta CDR3 rearrangement, sequence reads were collapsed and filtered. For each sample, productive Simpson clonality was calculated as the square root of Simpson's diversity index over productive rearrangements. Sourced from immuneACCESS, this table was stored by TCRdb with only in-frame sequences that have V and J called. A share of the clones is absent; for the studies checked, an unresolved V gene accounts for under half, and the remainder has no known explanation. V and J calls and clone size are as listed in that table; D and trimming were resolved from the DNA. The table for this sample lists fewer than 15,000 clones; 81% of them were counted only once. The ten largest make up 28% of the sample.

Overall study results and their limits: The quantity of clinical and demographic metadata differed by source and by participant and was supplied without curation.

The receptor's source is a human donor in a cohort sampled during active COVID-19. This chain joins TRBV4-2 to TRBJ1-4, with no confident D gene call. Sequencing was carried out using peripheral blood. The CDR3 reads as follows: CASSQAAVATNEKLFF. The DNA is TGTGCCAGCAGCCAAGCCGCAGTTGCAACTAATGAAAAACTGTTTTTT.